The next 2 T cell receptor beta chains were all read from a single sample in a study of shared clonotypes between healthy human individuals. Repertoires were generated with immunoSEQ multiplex PCR, while TCRdb's copy carries only in-frame clones and drops some. The table lists 2 million to 2.5 million clones, 90% to 95% of them singletons. The specimen was naive CD4+ T cells from PBMCs. Subset here: CD45RA+ positively selected. These receptors were taken from a man aged 18 to 29 in good health. Some clones in this sample may be carry-over from other donors' samples.

This chain joins TRBV19 and TRBJ2-7, with unresolved D. CDR3 length: 14 residues. Trimming shortened V by 5 bases and J by 6 bases, and 17 bases separated the two germline ends. The germline V gene encodes CDR1 LNHDA and CDR2 SQIVND (reference sequence). The CDR3 coding sequence is TGTGCCAGTAGTGAATCCACGTTTCCCTCCGAGCAGTACTTC. Translated, it gives CASSESTFPSEQYF. Full variable domain (remainder filled in from reference TRBV19 and TRBJ2-7): DGGITQSPKYLFRKEGQNVTLSCEQNLNHDAMYWYRQDPGQGLRLIYYSQIVNDFQKGDIAEGYSVSREKKESFPLTVTSAQKNPTAFYLCASSESTFPSEQYFGPGTRLTVT.

The rearrangement links TRBV11-3 to TRBJ2-3, with D possibly being TRBD2 (6 bases). Per the germline V gene, CDR1 is SGHNT and CDR2 is YENEEA. CDR3 size: 13 residues. Deletions cut 4 bases from V and 2 bases from J, with 7 bases between. The CDR3 sequence is CASSSGDTDTQYF. CDR3 sequence (DNA): TGTGCCAGCAGCTCGGGGGACACAGATACGCAGTATTTT.